Shown below are 31 T cell receptor beta chains from a single sample sequenced in a study of blood T cell repertoires in COVID-19. Data came from immunoSEQ multiplex PCR; TCRdb stores just in-frame clones and leaves some out. This table holds about 440,000 clones, approximately 90% found once. Sequenced material: peripheral blood. Receptor source: a woman aged 25 to 39 with acute or convalescent COVID-19.

The chain recombines TRBV2 with TRBJ2-7, with 8 bases that match TRBD1. The CDR3 is made up of 16 amino acids. Germline-derived CDR1 and CDR2 are SNHLY and FYNNEI. V was pared by 5 bases and J by 1 base, with 10 bases of the junction left unmatched. The chain's CDR3 is CASSPGFRTGSYEQYF. In DNA, the CDR3 is TGTGCCAGCAGTCCAGGGTTCAGGACAGGGTCCTACGAGCAGTACTTC.

The V call is TRBV5-6, the J call TRBJ1-1; D is undetermined. V gave up 2 bases and J gave up 4 bases, with 15 bases separating them. The CDR3 sequence is 15 residues long. Germline V lookup: CDR1 SGHDT, CDR2 YYEEEE. The DNA for the CDR3 is TGTGCCAGCAGCTTTGTCGGGAGTTTGAGCACTGAAGCTTTCTTT. This gives the protein CASSFVGSLSTEAFF. Using reference TRBV5-6 and TRBJ1-1 for the parts outside the CDR3, the full variable domain is DAGVTQSPTHLIKTRGQQVTLRCSPKSGHDTVSWYQQALGQGPQFIFQYYEEEERQRGNFPDRFSGHQFPNYSSELNVNALLLGDSALYLCASSFVGSLSTEAFFGQGTRLTVV.

The rearrangement joins TRBV19 to TRBJ2-7; 10 bases are shared with TRBD1. The CDR3 has 14 amino acids. Germline V lookup: CDR1 LNHDA, CDR2 SQIVND (reference sequence). V was clipped by 6 bases and J by 5 bases; unmatched bases: 7. CDR3 bases: TGTGCCAGTAGCATTCGGGACAGGGGCCACGAGCAGTACTTC. Translated: CASSIRDRGHEQYF.

The J gene is TRBJ2-2, the V gene TRBV24-1; 9 bases fit TRBD2. Looked up from germline, CDR1 is KGHDR and CDR2 is SFDVKD. The CDR3 runs 16 residues. V trimming: 0 bases; J trimming: 6 bases; junction bases outside the gene matches: 4. CDR3 residues: CATSDLHPSGAGELFF. Written as DNA, the CDR3 is TGTGCCACCAGTGATTTGCACCCTAGCGGGGCCGGGGAGCTGTTTTTT.

V and J are TRBV10-2 and TRBJ2-3; D gene unclear. Trimming removed 3 bases from V and 2 bases from J, with 12 bases in between. Germline CDR1 and CDR2: WSHSY and SAAADI. This CDR3 has 15 residues. CDR3 in amino acids: CASSDNPGSTDTQYF. The DNA for the CDR3 is TGCGCCAGCAGTGATAATCCAGGTTCCACAGATACGCAGTATTTT.

This clone is a singleton in its sample. This chain connects TRBV5-6 to TRBJ1-1; 9 bases map to TRBD1. Looked up from germline, CDR1 is SGHDT and CDR2 is YYEEEE. With 4 bases clipped from V and 5 bases from J, the junction kept 6 bases outside the gene matches. The CDR3 is 14 amino acids. In DNA form, the CDR3 reads TGTGCCAGCAGCAAAACAGGGGGCTTGACTGAAGCTTTCTTT. Its translation is CASSKTGGLTEAFF.

This clone was picked up one time. This rearrangement joins TRBV4-1 to TRBJ2-3; D perhaps matches TRBD1 (5 bases). Trimming took off 0 bases at V and 9 bases at J, with 13 bases between the two ends. The CDR3 is 14 residues long. The germline V gene encodes CDR1 MGHRA and CDR2 YSYEKL. CDR3 sequence: CASSQDRGRVTQYF. The CDR3 coding sequence is TGCGCCAGCAGCCAAGATCGCGGCAGGGTCACGCAGTATTTT.

This clone was counted once. This chain connects TRBV7-8 to TRBJ2-3; 7 bases match TRBD1. CDR1 is SGHVS and CDR2 is FQNEAQ in the germline V gene. V lost 1 base, J lost 2 bases, and 6 bases stayed unmatched. This CDR3 spans 16 amino acids. CDR3 in amino acids: CASSLVNGQDTDTQYF. The CDR3 DNA reads as TGTGCCAGCAGCTTAGTTAACGGACAGGACACAGATACGCAGTATTTT.

The chain recombines TRBV12-3 or TRBV12-4 with TRBJ1-5; maybe TRBD1 (5 bases). The V end was cut by 3 bases, the J end by 7 bases, with 10 bases between. The CDR3 is 13 amino acids. CDR3 in DNA: TGTGCCAGCAGTTTTCAGGGCGACCAGCCCCAGCATTTT. Translated: CASSFQGDQPQHF.

The V gene is TRBV21-1, the J gene TRBJ1-1; the D call of TRBD1 is as the table states it, not checked on the DNA. TRBV21-1 is shown as a pseudogene. This CDR3 comprises 13 residues. The CDR3 bases are TGTGCCAACAACAAGGACAGGGCCCCTGAAGCTTTCTTT. It specifies CANNKDRAPEAFF.

The V and J genes are TRBV2 and TRBJ2-1, with TRBD1 matching 7 bases. This CDR3 comprises 13 residues. With 3 bases clipped from V and 6 bases from J, the junction kept 2 bases outside the gene matches. Per germline, CDR1 SNHLY and CDR2 FYNNEI. In nucleotides, the CDR3 is TGTGCCAGCAGTGAGACAGGGCCCAATGAGCAGTTCTTC. Its protein is CASSETGPNEQFF.

The rearrangement uses TRBV3-1 (or the pseudogene TRBV3-2) and TRBJ2-5; D remains unclear. The ends were cut back, 4 bases at V and 1 base at J, with 10 bases in the middle. CDR1 is LGHDT and CDR2 is YNNKEL in the germline V gene (reference sequence). This CDR3 has 14 amino acids. CDR3 nucleotides: TGTGCCAGCAGCCCTGGTGGAGCCCAAGAGACCCAGTACTTC. Its protein product is CASSPGGAQETQYF.

V usage is TRBV2 and J usage is TRBJ1-2, with 9 positions matching TRBD1. The CDR3 length is 13 residues. The V segment lost 6 bases and the J segment 6 bases; nucleotides outside the gene matches: 5. Germline V lookup: CDR1 SNHLY, CDR2 FYNNEI. For the CDR3, the DNA is TGTGCCAGCAGGGGACAGGGCACGAATGGCTACACCTTC. Translation gives CASRGQGTNGYTF.

This sequence joins TRBV5-1 and TRBJ1-2, with D perhaps matching TRBD1 (6 bases). The CDR3 loop spans 14 amino acids. CDR1 and CDR2 from the germline V gene are SGHRS and YFSETQ. V lost 3 bases, J lost 2 bases, and 11 bases lay in between. The chain's CDR3 is CASSWTAVNYGYTF. CDR3 DNA sequence: TGCGCCAGCAGCTGGACAGCAGTGAACTATGGCTACACCTTC.

This clone was recorded a few times. This chain uses TRBV7-9 with TRBJ2-5, with a possible D match to TRBD2 (6 bases). Trimming took 4 bases from V and 2 from J, leaving 20 bases between them. The CDR3 has 17 residues. Looked up from germline, CDR1 is SEHNR and CDR2 is FQNEAQ (reference sequence). CDR3 nucleotides: TGTGCCAGCAGCTACCGGAGCGGGTCTGTTGCTCAAGAGACCCAGTACTTC. Protein product: CASSYRSGSVAQETQYF.

This clone came up once. Other nucleotide sequences from this sample produce the same CDR3. The rearrangement links TRBV30 to TRBJ1-6; 7 bases line up with TRBD1. The CDR3 is made up of 13 amino acids. CDR1 is GTSNPN, CDR2 SVGIG, per germline (reference sequence). Trimming removed 1 base from V and 7 bases from J; junction bases left unmatched: 1. The CDR3 protein is CAWSGQGNSPLHF. The CDR3 DNA reads TGTGCCTGGAGTGGACAGGGAAATTCACCCCTCCACTTT. The whole variable domain, filled in from reference TRBV30 and TRBJ1-6, reads SQTIHQWPATLVQPVGSPLSLECTVEGTSNPNLYWYRQAAGRGLQLLFYSVGIGQISSEVPQNLSASRPQDRQFILSSKKLLLSDSGFYLCAWSGQGNSPLHFGNGTRLTVT.

The rearrangement joins TRBV7-9 to TRBJ1-1; D remains ambiguous. The germline CDR1 and CDR2 sequences are SEHNR and FQNEAQ (reference sequence). Trimming took off 4 bases at V and 5 bases at J, with 14 bases between the two ends. The CDR3 is 14 residues long. The CDR3 loop is CASSSQAGYTEAFF. The CDR3 DNA follows: TGTGCCAGCAGCTCCCAGGCTGGTTATACTGAAGCTTTCTTT. The full variable domain, with the rest looked up from reference TRBV7-9 and TRBJ1-1, is DTGVSQNPRHKITKRGQNVTFRCDPISEHNRLYWYRQTLGQGPEFLTYFQNEAQLEKSRLLSDRFSAERPKGSFSTLEIQRTEQGDSAMYLCASSSQAGYTEAFFGQGTRLTVV.

A few counts support this clone. The genes are TRBV15 and TRBJ2-7; TRBD2 matches 9 bases. Germline values: CDR1 LNHNV, CDR2 YYDKDF (reference sequence). The trim removed 0 bases at V and 3 bases at J, leaving 0 bases unmatched. This CDR3 has 14 residues. The CDR3 spells CATSRERGGYEQYF. CDR3 DNA sequence: TGTGCCACCAGCAGAGAGCGGGGGGGCTACGAGCAGTACTTC. The full variable domain, with the rest looked up from reference TRBV15 and TRBJ2-7, is DAMVIQNPRYQVTQFGKPVTLSCSQTLNHNVMYWYQQKSSQAPKLLFHYYDKDFNNEADTPDNFQSRRPNTSFCFLDIRSPGLGDTAMYLCATSRERGGYEQYFGPGTRLTVT.

This chain joins TRBV23-1 and TRBJ2-3; 8 bases map to TRBD1. TRBV23-1 is an ORF; its function is uncertain. Unmatched junction bases numbered 30, after V lost 1 base and J lost 9 bases. This CDR3 has 22 amino acids. The CDR3 loop reads CASSQWGVSTGGISRPPVTQYF. DNA of the CDR3: TGCGCCAGCAGTCAATGGGGTGTATCCACAGGGGGGATCTCCCGTCCACCAGTCACGCAGTATTTT.

The chain is built from TRBV29-1 and TRBJ2-1; 9 positions match TRBD2. Germline trimming cut 6 bases from V and 4 bases from J; bases unmatched to any gene: 7. Germline V gene sequence: CDR1 SQVTM, CDR2 ANQGSEA. CDR3 length: 14 amino acids. The CDR3, as DNA: TGCAGCGTGAGGACTAGCGAGGTATACAATGAGCAGTTCTTC. It encodes CSVRTSEVYNEQFF.

CDR3 residues: CASNFISGTDTQYF. CDR3 sequence (DNA): TGTGCCAGCAACTTTATCTCGGGAACAGATACGCAGTATTTT. This chain links TRBV2 with TRBJ2-3; D is possibly TRBD2 (5 bases). Trimming stripped 7 bases from V and 3 bases from J, with 14 bases between. Germline V gene sequence: CDR1 SNHLY, CDR2 FYNNEI. The CDR3 is 14 residues long.

This rearrangement joins TRBV4-1 to TRBJ2-3; 7 bases are shared with TRBD1. The germline CDR1 and CDR2 sequences are MGHRA and YSYEKL. The CDR3 extends over 14 amino acids. V lost 4 bases, J lost 6 bases, and 7 bases stayed unmatched. The CDR3 loop reads CASSPGQIRDTQYF. The CDR3 region has the DNA TGCGCCAGCAGCCCGGGACAGATAAGGGATACGCAGTATTTT.

This clone was counted a few times. V is TRBV29-1 and J is TRBJ2-1; 9 bases agree with TRBD2. The germline gives CDR1 SQVTM, CDR2 ANQGSEA. This CDR3 spans 15 amino acids. The V and J ends lost 4 bases and 6 bases, in that order; junction bases with no gene match: 10. This chain's CDR3 is CSVAGTSKSANEQFF. The CDR3 nucleotides read TGCAGCGTTGCCGGGACTAGCAAGTCGGCCAATGAGCAGTTCTTC.

In this sample, this clone turned up once. The chain uses TRBV30 and TRBJ1-6; 8 nucleotides match TRBD1. The germline CDR1 and CDR2 sequences are GTSNPN and SVGIG (reference sequence). The trim removed 5 bases at V and 7 bases at J, leaving 7 bases unmatched. CDR3 size: 14 residues. In DNA, the CDR3 is TGTGCCTGGGGCCCCGGGACAGGCAATTCACCCCTCCACTTT. Amino acids: CAWGPGTGNSPLHF.

The rearrangement uses TRBV5-7 and TRBJ2-3, with D possibly being TRBD2 (5 bases). TRBV5-7 is noted as an ORF with a role that remains uncertain. CDR3 size: 11 residues. V was clipped by 4 bases and J by 7 bases, with 7 bases between them. The CDR3 nucleotides are TGTGCCAGCAGCCCGGGAAATACGCAGTATTTT. Its protein product is CASSPGNTQYF.

V gene TRBV15 combines with J gene TRBJ2-1; 7 nucleotides line up with TRBD1. Losses at the gene ends were 8 bases for V and 3 bases for J; bases not matched to a gene: 1. This CDR3 has 12 residues. Per the germline V gene, CDR1 is LNHNV and CDR2 is YYDKDF (reference sequence). CDR3 sequence (DNA): TGTGCCACCGGGGACAGCTACAATGAGCAGTTCTTC. Translated: CATGDSYNEQFF.

The chain links TRBV2 to TRBJ1-2; no firm D call. Trimming cost V 4 bases and J 8 bases, with 5 bases left between them. This CDR3 has 10 residues. The germline gives CDR1 SNHLY, CDR2 FYNNEI. CDR3 coding DNA: TGTGCCAGCAGTGTGGAGGGCTACACCTTC. Translating gives CASSVEGYTF.

The chain has TRBV28 and TRBJ2-7, with a weak D call TRBD1 (6 bases). The CDR3 has 14 amino acids. V lost 1 base and J lost 1, with 8 bases in between. Germline assignment: CDR1 MDHEN and CDR2 SYDVKM. This CDR3 reads CASSLLQGSYEQYF. The CDR3, as DNA: TGTGCCAGCAGTTTATTACAGGGTTCCTACGAGCAGTACTTC. The full variable domain, its missing parts supplied by reference TRBV28 and TRBJ2-7, is DVKVTQSSRYLVKRTGEKVFLECVQDMDHENMFWYRQDPGLGLRLIYFSYDVKMKEKGDIPEGYSVSREKKERFSLILESASTNQTSMYLCASSLLQGSYEQYFGPGTRLTVT.

The rearrangement links TRBV2 to TRBJ1-5; no reliable D call. The germline V gene has CDR1 SNHLY and CDR2 FYNNEI. This CDR3 is 15 amino acids long. V lost 4 bases to trimming and J lost 5 bases, with 15 bases between them. The CDR3 DNA follows: TGTGCCAGCAGTGCAGCCAGGTCGATTTATCAGCCCCAGCATTTT. Residues: CASSAARSIYQPQHF.

This clone was counted a few times. Distinct nucleotide sequences in the sample also encode this CDR3. CDR3: CASSLRGGNSPLHF. CDR3 bases: TGTGCCAGCAGCTTACGAGGGGGTAATTCACCCCTCCACTTT. The genes are TRBV7-8 and TRBJ1-6; D possibly corresponds to TRBD1 (6 bases). V was cut by 2 bases and J by 6 bases, with 8 bases left in between. The CDR3 consists of 14 residues. CDR1 and CDR2 (germline): SGHVS, FQNEAQ.

The chain couples TRBV19 to TRBJ1-1; no clear D gene. The CDR3 is made up of 13 amino acids. V was pared by 8 bases and J by 1 base, with 11 bases between. Germline V lookup: CDR1 LNHDA, CDR2 SQIVND (reference sequence). The CDR3 spells CASAQSGNTEAFF. The CDR3, as DNA: TGTGCCAGTGCTCAGAGCGGGAACACTGAAGCTTTCTTT.